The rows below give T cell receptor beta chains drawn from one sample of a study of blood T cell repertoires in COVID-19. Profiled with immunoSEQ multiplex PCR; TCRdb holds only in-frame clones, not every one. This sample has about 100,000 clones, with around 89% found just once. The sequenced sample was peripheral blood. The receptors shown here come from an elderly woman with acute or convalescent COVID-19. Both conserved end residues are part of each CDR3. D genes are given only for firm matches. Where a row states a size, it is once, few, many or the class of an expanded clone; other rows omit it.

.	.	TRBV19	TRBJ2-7	CASREQGTHEQYF	TGTGCCAGTAGAGAACAGGGAACCCACGAGCAGTACTTC
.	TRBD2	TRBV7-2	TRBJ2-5	CASSPGLAEKTQYF	TGTGCCAGCAGCCCGGGACTAGCGGAGAAGACCCAGTACTTC
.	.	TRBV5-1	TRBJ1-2	CASSLGAGTDYGYTF	TGCGCCAGCAGCTTGGGGGCGGGGACGGACTATGGCTACACCTTC
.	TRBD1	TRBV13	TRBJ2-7	CASSPGQGSYEQYF	TGTGCCAGCAGCCCGGGACAGGGTAGCTACGAGCAGTACTTC
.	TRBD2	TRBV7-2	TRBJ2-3	CASSQRPGLAVVDTQYF	TGTGCCAGCAGTCAGAGGCCGGGACTAGCGGTTGTGGATACGCAGTATTTT
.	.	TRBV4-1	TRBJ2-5	CASSHEGLQETQYF	TGCGCCAGCAGCCACGAAGGACTCCAAGAGACCCAGTACTTC
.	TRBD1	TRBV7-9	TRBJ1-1	CASSFGGQEAFF	TGTGCCAGCAGCTTTGGGGGACAGGAAGCTTTCTTT
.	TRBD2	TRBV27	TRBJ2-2	CASSLRSSGGIYTGELFF	TGTGCCAGCAGTTTGAGGAGTAGCGGGGGGATTTACACCGGGGAGCTGTTTTTT
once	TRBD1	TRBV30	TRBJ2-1	CAWSETGNEQFF	TGTGCCTGGAGTGAGACAGGGAATGAGCAGTTCTTC
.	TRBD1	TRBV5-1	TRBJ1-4	CASSLAPTGVGEKLFF	TGCGCCAGCAGCTTGGCCCCGACAGGGGTGGGAGAAAAACTGTTTTTT
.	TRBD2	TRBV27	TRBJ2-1	CASSSYTSGGGQFF	TGTGCCAGCAGCTCGTATACTAGCGGGGGGGGGCAGTTCTTC
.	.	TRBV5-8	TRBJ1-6	CASSFRGTSPLHF	TGTGCCAGCAGCTTCCGGGGGACGTCACCCCTCCACTTT
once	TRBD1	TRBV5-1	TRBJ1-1	CASRGTGNTEAFF	TGCGCCAGCAGAGGGACAGGGAACACTGAAGCTTTCTTT
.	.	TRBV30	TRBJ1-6	CAWSLQGGSPLHF	TGTGCCTGGAGTCTCCAGGGAGGTTCACCCCTCCACTTT
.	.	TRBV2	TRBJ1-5	CASSPGVSNQPQHF	TGTGCCAGCAGCCCAGGGGTTAGCAATCAGCCCCAGCATTTT
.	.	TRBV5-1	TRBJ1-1	CASSLRQNTEAFF	TGCGCCAGCAGCTTGAGACAAAACACTGAAGCTTTCTTT
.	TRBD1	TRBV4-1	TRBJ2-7	CASSQGQGRTYEQYF	TGCGCCAGCAGCCAAGGACAGGGGCGTACCTACGAGCAGTACTTC
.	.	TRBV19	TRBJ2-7	CASSKNTGTFTYEQYF	TGTGCCAGTAGTAAAAACACCGGGACTTTTACCTACGAGCAGTACTTC
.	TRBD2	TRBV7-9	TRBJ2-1	CASSQPSGGSNEQFF	TGTGCCAGCAGCCAACCTAGCGGGGGGTCCAATGAGCAGTTCTTC
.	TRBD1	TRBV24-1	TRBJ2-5	CATSDSRKGQQETQYF	TGTGCCACCAGTGATTCCCGCAAGGGACAGCAAGAGACCCAGTACTTC
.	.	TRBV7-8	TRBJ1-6	CASSLDAGVYSPLHF	TGTGCCAGCAGCTTAGATGCAGGGGTTTATTCACCCCTCCACTTT
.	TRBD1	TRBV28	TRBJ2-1	CASSYSDRVVYNEQFF	TGTGCCAGCAGTTACTCAGACAGGGTCGTGTACAATGAGCAGTTCTTC
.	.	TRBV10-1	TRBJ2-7	CASSDWRLSPSYEQYF	TGCGCCAGCAGTGACTGGCGACTTAGCCCCTCCTACGAGCAGTACTTC
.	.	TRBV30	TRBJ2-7	CAQDRGPEQYF	TGTGCCCAAGACCGGGGTCCCGAGCAGTACTTC
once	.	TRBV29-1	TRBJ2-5	CSVAGEETQYF	TGCAGCGTTGCCGGAGAAGAGACCCAGTACTTC
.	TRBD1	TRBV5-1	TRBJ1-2	CASSNGQGAYYGYTF	TGCGCCAGCAGCAACGGACAGGGGGCCTACTATGGCTACACCTTC
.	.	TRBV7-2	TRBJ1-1	CASSSQASTEAFF	TGTGCCAGCAGCTCCCAGGCTTCCACTGAAGCTTTCTTT
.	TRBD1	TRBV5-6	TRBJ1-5	CASSRTGMSAQPQHF	TGTGCCAGCAGTCGGACAGGGATGTCCGCGCAGCCCCAGCATTTT
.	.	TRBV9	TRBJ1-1	CASSVGTGGVTEAFF	TGTGCCAGCAGCGTAGGGACGGGGGGAGTCACTGAAGCTTTCTTT
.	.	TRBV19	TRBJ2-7	CASSILPTEEQYF	TGTGCCAGTAGTATTCTTCCGACAGAGGAGCAGTACTTC
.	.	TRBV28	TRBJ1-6	CASSLRRGSSYNSPLHF	TGTGCCAGCAGTCTACGCAGGGGCAGCTCCTATAATTCACCCCTCCACTTT
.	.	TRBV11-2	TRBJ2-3	CASSLDSGTDTQYF	TGTGCCAGCAGCTTAGATTCTGGCACAGATACGCAGTATTTT
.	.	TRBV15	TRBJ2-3	CATSRDPGGGDTQYF	TGTGCCACCAGCAGAGACCCCGGGGGAGGAGATACGCAGTATTTT
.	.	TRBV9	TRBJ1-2	CASSVGGAYGYTF	TGTGCCAGCAGCGTCGGGGGGGCCTATGGCTACACCTTC
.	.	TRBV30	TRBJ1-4	CAWSLQGVKLFF	TGTGCCTGGAGTCTCCAGGGCGTTAAACTGTTTTTT
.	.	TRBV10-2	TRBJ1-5	CASSDSQGYQPQHF	TGCGCCAGCAGTGATTCACAGGGCTATCAGCCCCAGCATTTT
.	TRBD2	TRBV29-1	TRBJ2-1	CSAGTSWNEQFF	TGCAGCGCCGGGACTAGCTGGAATGAGCAGTTCTTC
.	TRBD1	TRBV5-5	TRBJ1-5	CASSLQGGNQPQHF	TGTGCCAGCAGCCTACAGGGGGGCAATCAGCCCCAGCATTTT
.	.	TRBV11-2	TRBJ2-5	CASTLFGGREETQYF	TGTGCCAGCACCTTGTTCGGGGGTAGGGAAGAGACCCAGTACTTC
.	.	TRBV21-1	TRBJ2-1	CASRPRTGGPTPYYNEQFF	TGTGCCAGCAGACCTCGAACGGGGGGCCCCACCCCCTACTACAATGAGCAGTTCTTC
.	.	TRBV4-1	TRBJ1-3	CASSRGEWNSGNTIYF	TGCGCCAGCAGCCGGGGAGAGTGGAACTCTGGAAACACCATATATTTT
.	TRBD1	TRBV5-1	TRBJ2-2	CASSYGQGYFAGELFF	TGCGCCAGCAGCTACGGACAGGGGTATTTCGCCGGGGAGCTGTTTTTT
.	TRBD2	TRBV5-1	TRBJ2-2	CASSPGLAANTGELFF	TGCGCCAGCAGCCCGGGACTAGCGGCGAACACCGGGGAGCTGTTTTTT
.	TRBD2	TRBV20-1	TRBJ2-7	CSASGAYEQYF	TGCAGTGCCAGCGGGGCCTACGAGCAGTACTTC